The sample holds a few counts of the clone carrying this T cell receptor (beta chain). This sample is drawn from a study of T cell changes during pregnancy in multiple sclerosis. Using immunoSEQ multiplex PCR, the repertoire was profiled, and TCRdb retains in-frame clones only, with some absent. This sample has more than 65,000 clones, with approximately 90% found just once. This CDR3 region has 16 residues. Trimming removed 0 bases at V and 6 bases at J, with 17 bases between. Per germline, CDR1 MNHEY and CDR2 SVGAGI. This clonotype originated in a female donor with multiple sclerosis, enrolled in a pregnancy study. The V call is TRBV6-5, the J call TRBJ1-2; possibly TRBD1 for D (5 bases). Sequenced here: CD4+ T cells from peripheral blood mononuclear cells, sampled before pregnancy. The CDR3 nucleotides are TGTGCCAGCAGTTACTCCCGACAGCGCTCTCCGAATGGCTACACCTTC. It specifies CASSYSRQRSPNGYTF.